Sequencing of this TCR beta chain was carried out in a study of blood T cell repertoires in COVID-19. The CDR3 is made up of 15 amino acids. Trimming stripped 2 bases from V and 1 base from J, with 10 bases between. Per germline, CDR1 SGHRS and CDR2 YFSETQ. Assignments of participants to cohorts depended upon their own reported clinical history. Recovered status in Cohort 3 required two negative PCRs, clearance, or symptom resolution. Measured with immunoSEQ multiplex PCR; TCRdb has only the in-frame clones, and not every one. The sample includes about 200,000 clones, around 90% seen only once; the top ten take less than 1.5%.

The clonotype was recovered from a young man who had recovered from COVID-19. Input material: PBMCs or T cells enriched from blood (not recorded which). This chain joins TRBV5-1 and TRBJ1-3; the D gene is possibly TRBD1 (6 bases). The CDR3 nucleotides are TGCGCCAGCAGCTTAACAGGGCTGTCTGGAAACACCATATATTTT. As protein: CASSLTGLSGNTIYF.